This T cell receptor (beta chain) came from a study of T cell responses to AZD1222 COVID-19 vaccine. The germline V gene has CDR1 LGHNA and CDR2 YSLEER. The junction had 4 bases not matched to a gene; V was cut back by 3 bases and J by 7 bases. The CDR3 loop spans 13 amino acids. Using immunoSEQ multiplex PCR, the repertoire was profiled, and TCRdb retains in-frame clones only, with some absent. The sample lists 250,000 to 300,000 clones; 94% were seen once. Comment on this clone: Antigen unknown.

General observations from the study: Spike regions recognized by vaccine-associated CD4 TCRs spanned the protein, led by 160-218 and 743-854.

This TCR came from an adult who received the AZD1222 COVID-19 vaccine. Sequenced material: peripheral blood, taken 28 days after the second AZD1222 dose. The chain combines TRBV4-3 with TRBJ1-1; 8 positions match TRBD1. CDR3 region: CASSHEGQGEAFF. CDR3 coding DNA: TGCGCCAGCAGCCATGAAGGACAGGGTGAAGCTTTCTTT.